This T cell receptor beta chain was retrieved from a study of cytomegalovirus exposure and HLA in healthy donors. The germline gives CDR1 LGHNA, CDR2 YSLEER. The CDR3 length is 16 residues. V dropped 1 base and J dropped 3; count of bases not matched to a gene: 5. Each donor's status was that of a healthy bone marrow donor. PCR amplification relied on 60 Vbeta primers (plus 13 Jbeta primers). Profiled with immunoSEQ multiplex PCR; TCRdb holds only in-frame clones, not every one. Of nearly 110,000 clones in the sample, 65% to 75% were seen once. This TCR derives from a female donor in good health and CMV-seronegative. This chain uses TRBV4-3 with TRBJ2-7; 11 nucleotides agree with TRBD2. Source material: PBMCs. The CDR3 DNA reads TGCGCCAGCAGCCAAGCTGAGACTAGCGGGAACTACGAGCAGTACTTC. Its protein is CASSQAETSGNYEQYF.